The T cell receptor (beta chain) under discussion was sequenced for a study of OX40 agonist ivuxolimab in advanced cancers. Across the study: Given to patients was ivuxolimab, an agonistic anti-OX40 (CD134) antibody. Three patients showed partial responses: one hepatocellular carcinoma and two cutaneous melanoma cases. Prior therapy, whether anti-PD-1, anti-PD-L1 or anti-CTLA-4, was allowed, and less than 45% had some.

TCRdb keeps only in-frame clones here, not all; method: immunoSEQ multiplex PCR. This table holds around 38,000 clones, approximately 86% found once. The table lists this clone with a few counts. Germline lookup yields CDR1 SGHTA and CDR2 FQGNSA. The V gene end was trimmed by 5 bases and the J gene end by 2 bases; junction bases not matched to a gene: 4. The CDR3 runs 16 residues. V and J are TRBV7-2 and TRBJ2-3; TRBD2 matches at 13 bases. The source material was CD4+ or CD8+ T cells sorted from blood, sampled in a trial of the OX40 agonist ivuxolimab. This receptor was identified in an adult with an advanced solid tumor such as melanoma, head and neck, liver or kidney cancer. Here the CDR3 reads CASSQGTSGATDTQYF. For the CDR3, the DNA is TGTGCCAGCAGCCAAGGGACTAGCGGGGCCACAGATACGCAGTATTTT. The whole variable domain, filled in from reference TRBV7-2 and TRBJ2-3, reads GAGVSQSPSNKVTEKGKDVELRCDPISGHTALYWYRQSLGQGLEFLIYFQGNSAPDKSGLPSDRFSAERTGGSVSTLTIQRTQQEDSAVYLCASSQGTSGATDTQYFGPGTRLTVL.